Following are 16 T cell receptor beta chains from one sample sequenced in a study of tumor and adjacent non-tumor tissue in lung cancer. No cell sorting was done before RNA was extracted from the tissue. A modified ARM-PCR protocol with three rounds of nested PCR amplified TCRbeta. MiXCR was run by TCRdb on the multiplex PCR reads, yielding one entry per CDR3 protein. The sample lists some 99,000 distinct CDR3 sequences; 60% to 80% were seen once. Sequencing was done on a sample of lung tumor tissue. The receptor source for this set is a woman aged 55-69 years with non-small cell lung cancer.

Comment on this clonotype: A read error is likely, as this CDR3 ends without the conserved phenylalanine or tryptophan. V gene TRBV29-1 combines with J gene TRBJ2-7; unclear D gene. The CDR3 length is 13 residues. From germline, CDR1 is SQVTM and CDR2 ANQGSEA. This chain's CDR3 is CSVLDTFSYEQYL. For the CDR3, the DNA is TGCAGCGTTTTAGACACATTCTCCTATGAGCAGTACCTC.

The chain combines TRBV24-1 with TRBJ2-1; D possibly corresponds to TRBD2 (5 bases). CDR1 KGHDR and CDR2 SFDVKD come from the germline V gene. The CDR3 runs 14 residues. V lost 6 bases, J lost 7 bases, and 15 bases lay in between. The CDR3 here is CATSTPRGSNEQFF. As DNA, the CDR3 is TGTGCCACCAGTACCCCCCGGGGATCGAATGAGCAGTTCTTC.

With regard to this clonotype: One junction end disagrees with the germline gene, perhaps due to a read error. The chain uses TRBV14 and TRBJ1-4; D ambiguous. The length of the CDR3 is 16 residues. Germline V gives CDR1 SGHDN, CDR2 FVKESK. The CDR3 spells CATSQDHNSGSEKLFF. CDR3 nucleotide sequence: TGTGCCACCAGCCAAGATCATAACAGCGGTTCTGAAAAACTGTTTTTT.

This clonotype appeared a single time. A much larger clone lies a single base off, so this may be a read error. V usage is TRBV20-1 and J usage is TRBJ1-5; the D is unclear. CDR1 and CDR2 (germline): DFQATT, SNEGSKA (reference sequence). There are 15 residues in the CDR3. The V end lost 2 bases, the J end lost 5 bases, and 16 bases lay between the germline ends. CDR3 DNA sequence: TGCAGTGCTAGAAATTCAAGGGCCGGGGATCAGCCCCAGCATTTT. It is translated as CSARNSRAGDQPQHF.

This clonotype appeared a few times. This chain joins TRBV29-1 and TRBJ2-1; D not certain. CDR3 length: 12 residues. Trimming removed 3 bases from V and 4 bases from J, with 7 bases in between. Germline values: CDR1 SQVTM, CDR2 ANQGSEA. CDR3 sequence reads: CSVDHGYNEQFF. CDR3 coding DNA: TGCAGCGTTGACCATGGTTACAATGAGCAGTTCTTC.

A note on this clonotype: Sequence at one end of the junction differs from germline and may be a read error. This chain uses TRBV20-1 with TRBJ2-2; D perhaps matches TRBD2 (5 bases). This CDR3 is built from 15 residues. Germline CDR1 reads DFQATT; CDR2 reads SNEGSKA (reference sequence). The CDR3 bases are TGCAGTGCTAGAGACGGCGTGAGGAACACCGGGGAGCTGTTCTTT. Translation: CSARDGVRNTGELFF.

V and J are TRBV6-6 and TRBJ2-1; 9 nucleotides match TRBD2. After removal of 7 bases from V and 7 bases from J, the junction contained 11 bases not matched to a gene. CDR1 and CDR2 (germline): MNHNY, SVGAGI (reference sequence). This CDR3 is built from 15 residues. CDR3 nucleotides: TGTGCCAGCATGAAAGGGCTAGCGGGACGGAATGAGCAGTTCTTC. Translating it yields CASMKGLAGRNEQFF.

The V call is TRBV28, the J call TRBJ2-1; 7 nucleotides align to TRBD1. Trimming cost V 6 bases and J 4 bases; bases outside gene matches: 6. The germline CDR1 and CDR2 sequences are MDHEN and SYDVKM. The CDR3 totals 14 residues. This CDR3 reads CASSRTGVYNEQFF. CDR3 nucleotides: TGTGCCAGCAGCCGAACAGGGGTATACAATGAGCAGTTCTTC.

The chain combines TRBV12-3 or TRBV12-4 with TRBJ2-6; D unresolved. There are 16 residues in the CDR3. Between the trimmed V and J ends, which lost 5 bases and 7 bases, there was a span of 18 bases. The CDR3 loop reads CASSPPRWYGANVLTF. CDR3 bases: TGTGCCAGCAGTCCCCCACGGTGGTATGGAGCCAACGTCCTGACTTTC.

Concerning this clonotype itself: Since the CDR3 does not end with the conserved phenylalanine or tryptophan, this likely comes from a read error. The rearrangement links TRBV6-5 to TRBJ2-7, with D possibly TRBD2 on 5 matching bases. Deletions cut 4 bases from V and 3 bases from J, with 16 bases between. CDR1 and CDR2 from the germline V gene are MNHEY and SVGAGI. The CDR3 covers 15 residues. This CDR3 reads CASSCSNGVYYEQYY. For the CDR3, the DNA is TGTGCCAGCAGTTGCTCTAACGGGGTTTACTACGAGCAGTACTAC.

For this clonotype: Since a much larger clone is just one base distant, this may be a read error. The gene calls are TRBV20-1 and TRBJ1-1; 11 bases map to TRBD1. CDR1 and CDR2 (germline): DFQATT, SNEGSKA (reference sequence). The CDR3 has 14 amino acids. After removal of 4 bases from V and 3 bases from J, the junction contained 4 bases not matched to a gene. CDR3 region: CSAKGQGADTEAFF. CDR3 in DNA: TGCAGTGCTAAAGGACAGGGGGCGGACACTGAAGCTTTCTTT.

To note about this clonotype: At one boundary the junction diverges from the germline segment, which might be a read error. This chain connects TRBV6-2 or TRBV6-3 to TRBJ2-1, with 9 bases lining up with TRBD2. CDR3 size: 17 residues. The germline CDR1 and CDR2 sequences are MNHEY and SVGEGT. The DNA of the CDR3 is TGTGCCAGAAGTTCGCTAGCGGGAATCGGACTACACAATGAGCAGTTCTTC. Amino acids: CARSSLAGIGLHNEQFF.

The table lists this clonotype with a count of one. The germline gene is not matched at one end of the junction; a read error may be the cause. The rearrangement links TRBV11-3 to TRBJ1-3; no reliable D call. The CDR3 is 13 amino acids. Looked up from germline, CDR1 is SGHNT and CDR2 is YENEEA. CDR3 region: CTSNVRLPNTIYF. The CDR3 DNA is TGTACCAGCAACGTAAGACTGCCCAACACCATATATTTT.

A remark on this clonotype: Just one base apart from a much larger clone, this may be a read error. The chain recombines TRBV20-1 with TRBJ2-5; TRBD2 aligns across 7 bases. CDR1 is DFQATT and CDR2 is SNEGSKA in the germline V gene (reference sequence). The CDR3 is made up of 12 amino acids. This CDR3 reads CSGGLGSETQHF. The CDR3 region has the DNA TGCAGTGGCGGACTAGGTTCAGAGACCCAGCACTTC.

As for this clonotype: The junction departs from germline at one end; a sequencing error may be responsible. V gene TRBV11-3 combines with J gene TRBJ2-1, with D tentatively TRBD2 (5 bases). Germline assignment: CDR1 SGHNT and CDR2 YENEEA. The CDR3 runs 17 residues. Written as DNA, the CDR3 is TGTGCCAGCAACTTAGAGTTGGCTAACGGGAACCACAATGAGCAGTTCTTC. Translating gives CASNLELANGNHNEQFF.

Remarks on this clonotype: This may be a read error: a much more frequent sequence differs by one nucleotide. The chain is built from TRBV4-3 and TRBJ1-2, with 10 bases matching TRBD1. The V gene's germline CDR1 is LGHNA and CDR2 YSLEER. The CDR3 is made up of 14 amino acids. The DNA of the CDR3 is TGCGCCAGGAGCCAAGCGGGACAGGGGTATGGCTACACCTTC. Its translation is CARSQAGQGYGYTF.